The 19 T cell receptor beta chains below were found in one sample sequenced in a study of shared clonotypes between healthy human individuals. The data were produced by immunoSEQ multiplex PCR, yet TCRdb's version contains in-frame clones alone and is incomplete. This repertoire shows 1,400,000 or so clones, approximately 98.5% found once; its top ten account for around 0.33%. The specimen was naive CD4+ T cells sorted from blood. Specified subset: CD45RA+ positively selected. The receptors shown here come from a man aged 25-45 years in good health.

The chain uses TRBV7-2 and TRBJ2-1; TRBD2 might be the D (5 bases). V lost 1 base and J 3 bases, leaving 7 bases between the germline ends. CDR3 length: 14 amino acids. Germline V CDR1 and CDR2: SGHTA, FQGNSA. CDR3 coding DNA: TGTGCCAGCAGCTTAGAACGGGGCTACAATGAGCAGTTCTTC. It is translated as CASSLERGYNEQFF.

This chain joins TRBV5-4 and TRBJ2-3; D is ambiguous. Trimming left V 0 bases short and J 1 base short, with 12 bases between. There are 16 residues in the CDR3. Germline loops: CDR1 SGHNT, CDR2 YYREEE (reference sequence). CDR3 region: CASSLATGSRTDTQYF. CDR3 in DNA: TGTGCCAGCAGCTTGGCTACCGGGTCCCGCACAGATACGCAGTATTTT.

The CDR3, as DNA: TGTGCCAGCAGTTTTTCAGGGCAAGAAAAACTGTTTTTT. This translates into CASSFSGQEKLFF. The chain combines TRBV28 with TRBJ1-4, with TRBD1 as a possible D gene (5 bases). CDR1 is MDHEN and CDR2 is SYDVKM in the germline V gene. The CDR3 has 13 amino acids. V dropped 3 bases and J dropped 8 bases, with 10 bases sitting between them.

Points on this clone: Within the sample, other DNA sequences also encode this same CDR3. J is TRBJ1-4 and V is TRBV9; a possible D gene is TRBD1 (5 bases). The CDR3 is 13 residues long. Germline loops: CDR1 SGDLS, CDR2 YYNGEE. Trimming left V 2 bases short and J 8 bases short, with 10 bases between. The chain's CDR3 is CASSVGTVEKLFF. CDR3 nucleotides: TGTGCCAGCAGCGTCGGGACCGTAGAAAAACTGTTTTTT.

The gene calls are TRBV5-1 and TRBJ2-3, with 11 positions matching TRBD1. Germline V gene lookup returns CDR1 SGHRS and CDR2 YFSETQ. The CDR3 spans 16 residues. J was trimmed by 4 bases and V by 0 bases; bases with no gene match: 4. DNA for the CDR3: TGCGCCAGCAGCTTGGCCAGGACAGGGGGCGCAGATACGCAGTATTTT. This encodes CASSLARTGGADTQYF.

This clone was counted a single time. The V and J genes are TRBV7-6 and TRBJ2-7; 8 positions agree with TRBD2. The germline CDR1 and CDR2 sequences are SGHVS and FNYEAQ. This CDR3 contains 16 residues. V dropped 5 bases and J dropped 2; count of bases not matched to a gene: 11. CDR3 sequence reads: CASSSLSGMVPYEQYF. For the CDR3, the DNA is TGTGCCAGCAGCAGCCTTAGCGGGATGGTCCCCTACGAGCAGTACTTC.

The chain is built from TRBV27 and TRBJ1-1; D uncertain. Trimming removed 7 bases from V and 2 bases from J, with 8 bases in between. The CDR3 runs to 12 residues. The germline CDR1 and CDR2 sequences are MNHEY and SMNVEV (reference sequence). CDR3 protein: CASKGINTEAFF. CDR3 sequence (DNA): TGTGCCAGCAAGGGCATAAACACTGAAGCTTTCTTT.

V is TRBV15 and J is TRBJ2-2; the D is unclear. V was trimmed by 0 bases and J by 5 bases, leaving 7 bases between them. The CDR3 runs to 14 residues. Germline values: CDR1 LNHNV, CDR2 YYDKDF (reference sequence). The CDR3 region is CATSRDHETGELFF. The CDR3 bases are TGTGCCACCAGCAGAGATCACGAGACCGGGGAGCTGTTTTTT.

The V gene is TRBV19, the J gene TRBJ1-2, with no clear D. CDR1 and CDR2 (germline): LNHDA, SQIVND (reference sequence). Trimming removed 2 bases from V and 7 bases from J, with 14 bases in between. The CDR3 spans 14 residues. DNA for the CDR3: TGTGCCAGTAGTATACGGCCGCCTTCAGGTGGCTACACCTTC. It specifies CASSIRPPSGGYTF.

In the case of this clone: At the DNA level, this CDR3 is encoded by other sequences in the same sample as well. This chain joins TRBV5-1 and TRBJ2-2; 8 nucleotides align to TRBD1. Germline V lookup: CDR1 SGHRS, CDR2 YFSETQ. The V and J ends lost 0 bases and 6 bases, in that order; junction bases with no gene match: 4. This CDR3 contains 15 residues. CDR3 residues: CASSLVTGGPGELFF. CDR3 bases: TGCGCCAGCAGCTTGGTTACAGGGGGTCCCGGGGAGCTGTTTTTT.

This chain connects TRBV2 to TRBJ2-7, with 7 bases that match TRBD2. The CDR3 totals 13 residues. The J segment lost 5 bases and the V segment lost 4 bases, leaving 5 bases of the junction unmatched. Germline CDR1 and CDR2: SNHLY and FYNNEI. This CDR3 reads CASSVGRANEQYF. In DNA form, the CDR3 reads TGTGCCAGCAGTGTTGGGAGGGCCAACGAGCAGTACTTC.

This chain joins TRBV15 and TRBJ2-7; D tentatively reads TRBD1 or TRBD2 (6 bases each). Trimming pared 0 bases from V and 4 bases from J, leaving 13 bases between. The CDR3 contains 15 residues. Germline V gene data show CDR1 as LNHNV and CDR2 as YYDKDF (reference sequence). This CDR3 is CATSRDPGASYEQYF. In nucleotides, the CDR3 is TGTGCCACCAGCAGAGATCCGGGGGCGTCATACGAGCAGTACTTC.

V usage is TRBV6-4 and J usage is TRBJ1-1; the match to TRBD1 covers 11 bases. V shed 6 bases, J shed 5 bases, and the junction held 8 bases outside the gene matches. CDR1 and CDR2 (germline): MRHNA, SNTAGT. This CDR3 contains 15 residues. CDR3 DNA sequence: TGTGCCAGCAGACCGGACAGGGGGCGTCGAACTGAAGCTTTCTTT. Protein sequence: CASRPDRGRRTEAFF.

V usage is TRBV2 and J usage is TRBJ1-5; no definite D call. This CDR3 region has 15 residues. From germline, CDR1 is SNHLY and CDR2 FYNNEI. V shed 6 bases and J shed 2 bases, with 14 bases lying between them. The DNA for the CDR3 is TGTGCCAGCAGCCTTGACCCGGGTCGCAATCAGCCCCAGCATTTT. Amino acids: CASSLDPGRNQPQHF.

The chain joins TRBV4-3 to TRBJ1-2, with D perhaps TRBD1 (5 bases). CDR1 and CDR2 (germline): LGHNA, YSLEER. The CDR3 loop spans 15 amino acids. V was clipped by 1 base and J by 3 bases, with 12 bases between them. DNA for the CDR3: TGCGCCAGCAGCCAAGTGGGGACGCCCTACTATGGCTACACCTTC. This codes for CASSQVGTPYYGYTF.

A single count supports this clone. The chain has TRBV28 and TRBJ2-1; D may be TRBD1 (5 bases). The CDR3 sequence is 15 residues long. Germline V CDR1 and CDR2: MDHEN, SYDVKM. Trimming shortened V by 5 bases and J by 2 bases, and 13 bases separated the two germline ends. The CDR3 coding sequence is TGTGCCAGCAGTAGACAGATATTAGCCTACAATGAGCAGTTCTTC. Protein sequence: CASSRQILAYNEQFF. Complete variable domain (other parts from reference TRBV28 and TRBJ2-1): DVKVTQSSRYLVKRTGEKVFLECVQDMDHENMFWYRQDPGLGLRLIYFSYDVKMKEKGDIPEGYSVSREKKERFSLILESASTNQTSMYLCASSRQILAYNEQFFGPGTRLTVL.

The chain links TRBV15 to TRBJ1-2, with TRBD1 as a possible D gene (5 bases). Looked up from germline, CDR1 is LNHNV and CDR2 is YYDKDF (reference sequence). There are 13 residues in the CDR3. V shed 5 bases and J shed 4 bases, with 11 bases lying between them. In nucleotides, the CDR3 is TGTGCCACCAGCCAGGGAATCGGCTATGGCTACACCTTC. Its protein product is CATSQGIGYGYTF.

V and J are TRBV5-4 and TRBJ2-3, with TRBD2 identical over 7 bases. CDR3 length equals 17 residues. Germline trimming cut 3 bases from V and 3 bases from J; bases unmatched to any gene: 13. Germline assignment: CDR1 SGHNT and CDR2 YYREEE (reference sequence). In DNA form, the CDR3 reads TGTGCCAGCAGCTCTATGAGTGCGATCGGGGGGACAGATACGCAGTATTTT. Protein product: CASSSMSAIGGTDTQYF.

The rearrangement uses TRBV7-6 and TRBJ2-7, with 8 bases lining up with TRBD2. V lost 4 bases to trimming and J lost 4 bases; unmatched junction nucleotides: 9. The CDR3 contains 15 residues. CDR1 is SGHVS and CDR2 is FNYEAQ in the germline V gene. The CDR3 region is CASSSLAGFFYEQYF. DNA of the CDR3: TGTGCCAGCAGCTCGCTAGCGGGTTTTTTTTACGAGCAGTACTTC. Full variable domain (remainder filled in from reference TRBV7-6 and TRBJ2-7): GAGVSQSPRYKVTKRGQDVALRCDPISGHVSLYWYRQALGQGPEFLTYFNYEAQQDKSGLPNDRFSAERPEGSISTLTIQRTEQRDSAMYRCASSSLAGFFYEQYFGPGTRLTVT.